The present entry profiles one T cell receptor (beta chain) with its context. This sample is drawn from a study of blood T cell repertoires in COVID-19. Study background: Samples representing acute and convalescent COVID-19 were sourced from the United States, Italy and Spain. Nucleic acid was either cDNA or gDNA, and it came from T cells, B-cell-depleted T cells, or PBMCs.

In the study's own analysis: Scientists estimated how many nucleated cells there were by amplifying reference gene primers. Repertoires were generated with immunoSEQ multiplex PCR, while TCRdb's copy carries only in-frame clones and drops some. V and J calls and clone size come straight from that table; D and trimming were deduced from the DNA. This table holds 190,000 or so clones, around 82% found once. The receptor was isolated from a woman aged 80 or over with acute or convalescent COVID-19. The sample consisted of peripheral blood.

CDR3 sequence: CASSSRGGPRGYEQYF. The CDR3 DNA sequence: TGTGCCAGCAGCTCCCGGGGGGGGCCGAGGGGCTACGAGCAGTACTTC. The genes are TRBV5-4 and TRBJ2-7; 8 bases match TRBD2. After removal of 3 bases from V and 3 bases from J, the junction contained 11 bases not matched to a gene. The CDR3 length is 16 residues. Germline lookup yields CDR1 SGHNT and CDR2 YYREEE (reference sequence).